This TCR beta chain was sequenced during a study of blood T cell repertoires in COVID-19 (dated by TCRdb to about 2020). Broadly, across the study: Collaborator samples came from the United States, Italy and Spain and covered acute and convalescent phases of COVID-19. The prospective study material was composed of cDNA or gDNA derived from T cells, B-cell-depleted T cells, or PBMCs. Where available, HLA class I and class II types were taken from metadata supplied by the sample provider and were not determined by assay-based typing. A de-identified subject ID, COVID-19 status, age in years and sex were almost always included in the sample metadata. Samples were obtained from the ongoing ImmuneRACE study (first 160 participants) and from over 1,000 subjects provided by 6 global collaborators. Deeply sampled blood TCRbeta repertoires from subjects exposed to, actively infected with, or recovered from COVID-19 were included in the dataset. A freely available public database, intended as a resource for researchers studying the immune response to SARS-CoV-2, is where the repertoires were released. Paper-wide results and their limitations: The amount of clinical and demographic metadata varied by source and participant and was provided uncurated.

Collaborating institutions collected whole blood in K2EDTA tubes following their own protocols. Collaborator samples were shipped for TCRbeta analysis as frozen whole blood, isolated PBMCs, or DNA extracted from either sample type. A note on this clone: Its antigen has not been determined. The sample holds no much larger clone one base away, and base qualities are not on file.

TCRbeta CDR3 regions were amplified from genomic DNA using the immunoSEQ Assay, a bias-controlled multiplex PCR. The original pipeline was this. Within the assay, amplification of reference gene primers was used to estimate how many nucleated cells each sample contained. To quantify the absolute abundance of each unique TCRbeta CDR3 rearrangement, sequence reads were collapsed and filtered. Productive Simpson clonality was computed per sample as the square root of Simpson's diversity index over productive rearrangements. Held by TCRdb, this immuneACCESS table contains in-frame sequences only and omits some clones. Under half of the omission traces to an unresolved V gene where checked; the cause of the rest is unknown. Clonal size and the V and J genes are those of that table, whereas D and trimming came from the DNA. The sample table records 12,000 to 15,000 clones; approximately 90% of these occur just once. The ten largest clones represent 2.5% to 3.5% of the sample.

CDR1 and CDR2 are drawn from the germline V gene (reference sequence): GTSNPN, SVGIG. There are 17 amino acids in the CDR3, from cysteine to phenylalanine inclusive. The kept DNA is CDR3 alone, 51 bases in frame from the first base. The germline ends are 21 bases apart after V is trimmed by 0 bases and J by 6 bases. The origin of this receptor is a human donor in a cohort sampled during active COVID-19. The sample taken for sequencing was peripheral blood. This receptor chain uses TRBV30 and TRBJ1-5, with a tentative D gene TRBD1 over 5 matching bases. Read as DNA, the sequence is TGTGCCTGGAGTGTACCTGGGGCCGCGTTGCGGGGTCAGCCCCAGCATTTT. This gives the protein CAWSVPGAALRGQPQHF.